The entry below describes one T cell receptor (beta chain). Antigen specificity is unknown. Trimming cost V 2 bases and J 2 bases; bases outside gene matches: 2. This CDR3 is 13 amino acids long. CDR1 SQVTM and CDR2 ANQGSEA come from the germline V gene. These data are taken from a study of T-cell reconstitution after alpha-beta-depleted transplantation in children. The library targeted TCRbeta and was prepared with unique molecular identifiers. Each CDR3 protein gets one entry after TCRdb re-called the PCR reads with MiXCR. The sample records hundreds of thousands of distinct CDR3 sequences, 10% to 15% being singletons. Study results and limitations: Some patients' high day-60 TCRbeta diversity was traced to surviving recipient T cells and thymic progenitors. Several hundred rapidly expanded clones from non-depleted graft cells reportedly supplied alpha-beta T cells about two months post-transplant. After one year, T-cell counts and TCRbeta diversity mostly came from new T cells.

The rearrangement uses TRBV29-1 and TRBJ2-7, with 8 bases fitting TRBD2. The sample was PBMCs, mostly from graft donor cells, taken 360 days after TCRalphabeta/CD19-depleted stem cell transplant. The receptor comes from a male patient younger than 18 who had a stem cell transplant for acute myeloid leukemia, so the T cells may come from the graft donor. CDR3 sequence (DNA): TGCAGCGTTGAACAGCGGGGGCCCTACGAGCAGTACTTC. Amino acid sequence: CSVEQRGPYEQYF.